A single sample is the source of the 21 T cell receptor beta chains below, sequenced in a study of cytomegalovirus exposure and HLA in healthy donors. PCR primers comprised 60 Vbeta and 13 Jbeta primers. The repertoire was sequenced with immunoSEQ multiplex PCR; TCRdb's copy has only in-frame clones and lacks some. The data contain approximately 110,000 clones, approximately 72% of them singletons. The sequenced material came from PBMCs. These receptors all come from a man aged 25-45 years in good health and CMV-seronegative.

This chain connects TRBV10-3 to TRBJ2-2, with 8 bases identical to TRBD2. This CDR3 is 15 amino acids long. The germline V gene has CDR1 ENHRY and CDR2 SYGVKD. The ends lost 6 bases at V and 3 bases at J; junction bases unmatched: 6. The CDR3 reads CAIRSGREDTGELFF. The CDR3, as DNA: TGTGCCATCAGGTCCGGGAGGGAGGACACCGGGGAGCTGTTTTTT.

This rearrangement joins TRBV29-1 to TRBJ2-6, with 7 bases aligning to TRBD1. Unmatched junction bases numbered 18, after V lost 5 bases and J lost 2 bases. This CDR3 contains 19 residues. Germline V gives CDR1 SQVTM, CDR2 ANQGSEA. For the CDR3, the DNA is TGCAGCGTTTCACCTTCCGCAGAGACAGGGTCCCCTGGGGCCAACGTCCTGACTTTC. Residues: CSVSPSAETGSPGANVLTF. The variable domain in full, with the rest retrieved from reference TRBV29-1 and TRBJ2-6, is SAVISQKPSRDICQRGTSLTIQCQVDSQVTMMFWYRQQPGQSLTLIATANQGSEATYESGFVIDKFPISRPNLTFSTLTVSNMSPEDSSIYLCSVSPSAETGSPGANVLTFGAGSRLTVL.

The rearrangement uses TRBV5-1 and TRBJ2-3; 9 nucleotides agree with TRBD2. Per the germline V gene, CDR1 is SGHRS and CDR2 is YFSETQ. The CDR3 runs to 16 residues. V lost 8 bases, J lost 1 base, and 11 bases stayed unmatched. The CDR3 is CASTNGASGGTDTQYF. Written as DNA, the CDR3 is TGCGCCAGTACCAATGGGGCTAGCGGGGGCACAGATACGCAGTATTTT.

The chain recombines TRBV28 with TRBJ2-3; 8 nucleotides line up with TRBD2. The CDR3 spans 16 residues. The germline CDR1 and CDR2 sequences are MDHEN and SYDVKM. Trimming at V came to 6 bases and at J to 3 bases, leaving 11 bases not matched to a gene. CDR3 sequence reads: CASRNTAGGGTDTQYF. In DNA form, the CDR3 reads TGTGCCAGCAGGAACACTGCGGGAGGAGGGACAGATACGCAGTATTTT. The full variable domain, in which reference TRBV28 and TRBJ2-3 provide the parts outside the CDR3, is DVKVTQSSRYLVKRTGEKVFLECVQDMDHENMFWYRQDPGLGLRLIYFSYDVKMKEKGDIPEGYSVSREKKERFSLILESASTNQTSMYLCASRNTAGGGTDTQYFGPGTRLTVL.

There are a few counts of this clone. This chain connects TRBV9 to TRBJ2-3; the D is unclear. The CDR3 sequence is 13 residues long. CDR1 and CDR2 (germline): SGDLS, YYNGEE. V was cut by 4 bases and J by 2 bases, with 8 bases left in between. The DNA for the CDR3 is TGTGCCAGCAGCCGTTTGTACACAGATACGCAGTATTTT. It encodes CASSRLYTDTQYF.

This chain uses TRBV18 with TRBJ2-7, with 7 bases aligning to TRBD1. Losses at the gene ends were 5 bases for V and 2 bases for J; bases not matched to a gene: 6. This CDR3 contains 14 residues. CDR1 and CDR2 from the germline V gene are KGHSH and LQKENI. The chain's CDR3 is CASSAGTGAYEQYF. The CDR3 DNA reads as TGTGCCAGCTCAGCCGGAACAGGGGCCTACGAGCAGTACTTC.

The chain links TRBV4-3 to TRBJ2-5, with 10 nucleotides matching TRBD2. This CDR3 contains 13 residues. Trimming at V came to 8 bases and at J to 3 bases, leaving 3 bases not matched to a gene. Germline V gene data show CDR1 as LGHNA and CDR2 as YSLEER. CDR3 in amino acids: CASSGTSEETQYF. In DNA form, the CDR3 reads TGCGCCAGCTCCGGGACTAGCGAAGAGACCCAGTACTTC.

This rearrangement joins TRBV29-1 to TRBJ2-3; D is unclear. The CDR3 contains 14 residues. The germline V gene has CDR1 SQVTM and CDR2 ANQGSEA. The V end was cut by 4 bases, the J end by 2 bases, with 13 bases between. The CDR3: CSVVGQVDTDTQYF. CDR3 DNA sequence: TGCAGCGTTGTTGGTCAGGTGGACACAGATACGCAGTATTTT.

The chain couples TRBV28 to TRBJ1-4; TRBD1 might be the D (6 bases). The V and J ends lost 6 bases and 3 bases respectively, with 14 bases between them. Germline V gene sequence: CDR1 MDHEN, CDR2 SYDVKM. This CDR3 has 15 residues. CDR3 sequence reads: CASRGHRDANEKLFF. Written as DNA, the CDR3 is TGTGCCAGCAGGGGGCACAGGGATGCTAATGAAAAACTGTTTTTT.

The DNA for the CDR3 is TGTGCCAGCAGCTTAGTTTCGGGTTTCACTGCTACTACGAGGCAGTACTTC. It codes for CASSLVSGFTATTRQYF. The chain uses TRBV7-2 and TRBJ2-7; D not certain. Trimming cost V 1 base and J 9 bases, with 25 bases left between them. The CDR3 spans 17 residues. Germline CDR1 SGHTA, CDR2 FQGNSA.

The genes are TRBV18 and TRBJ2-1; TRBD2 aligns across 11 bases. Trimming removed 4 bases from V and 5 bases from J; junction bases left unmatched: 7. The CDR3 sequence is 16 residues long. The germline V gene has CDR1 KGHSH and CDR2 LQKENI. Here the CDR3 reads CASSLLGTSGNNEQFF. The CDR3 nucleotides are TGTGCCAGCTCACTCTTGGGGACTAGCGGCAACAATGAGCAGTTCTTC.

The CDR3 DNA follows: TGTGCCAGCAGTGTCCGGGACTCCGGAGGCTACACCTTC. Translating it yields CASSVRDSGGYTF. This rearrangement joins TRBV2 to TRBJ1-2, with D maybe TRBD1 (5 bases). This CDR3 comprises 13 residues. CDR1 and CDR2 from the germline V gene are SNHLY and FYNNEI. The V end was cut by 4 bases, the J end by 8 bases, with 14 bases between.

The chain links TRBV20-1 to TRBJ2-7, with D perhaps TRBD2 (6 bases). This CDR3 region has 11 residues. Germline V CDR1 and CDR2: DFQATT, SNEGSKA (reference sequence). Trimming pared 6 bases from V and 9 bases from J, leaving 15 bases between. The CDR3 protein is CSARTSFGQYF. The CDR3 DNA reads as TGCAGTGCGAGAACTAGCTTCGGGCAGTACTTC.

J is TRBJ2-1 and V is TRBV21-1; the table calls TRBD2, which could not be checked here. TRBV21-1 is tagged as a pseudogene. The CDR3 is made up of 17 amino acids. This chain's CDR3 is CASSNEIEKSSYNEQFF. The CDR3, as DNA: TGTGCCAGCAGCAATGAGATTGAGAAGAGCTCCTACAATGAGCAGTTCTTC.

The chain employs TRBV7-3 and TRBJ2-3; 8 positions match TRBD2. Germline CDR1 SGHTA, CDR2 FQGTGA. The CDR3 is made up of 16 amino acids. V shed 6 bases, J shed 0 bases, and the junction held 8 bases outside the gene matches. CDR3 region: CASSYTASGSTDTQYF. CDR3 DNA: TGTGCCAGCAGTTATACGGCTAGCGGGAGCACAGATACGCAGTATTTT.

V usage is TRBV5-1 and J usage is TRBJ2-5; the D is unclear. Per the germline V gene, CDR1 is SGHRS and CDR2 is YFSETQ. This CDR3 spans 13 amino acids. V lost 7 bases and J lost 2, with 12 bases in between. Here the CDR3 DNA reads TGCGCCAGCGCTACGTCCCTTCAAGAGACCCAGTACTTC. Translated, it gives CASATSLQETQYF.

This sequence joins TRBV25-1 and TRBJ2-5; D is undetermined. V lost 6 bases and J 1 base, leaving 9 bases between the germline ends. The germline gives CDR1 MGHDK, CDR2 SYGVNS. This CDR3 has 13 residues. The CDR3 region is CASRIPVQETQYF. CDR3 sequence (DNA): TGTGCCAGCAGAATTCCGGTCCAAGAGACCCAGTACTTC.

The V call is TRBV2, the J call TRBJ1-2; D not certain. V lost 5 bases, J lost 0 bases, and 7 bases lay in between. CDR1 SNHLY and CDR2 FYNNEI come from the germline V gene. The CDR3 covers 13 residues. CDR3 in amino acids: CASSSGANYGYTF. The CDR3 DNA is TGTGCCAGCAGTTCCGGGGCTAACTATGGCTACACCTTC. The full variable domain, completed using reference TRBV2 and TRBJ1-2, is EPEVTQTPSHQVTQMGQEVILRCVPISNHLYFYWYRQILGQKVEFLVSFYNNEISEKSEIFDDQFSVERPDGSNFTLKIRSTKLEDSAMYFCASSSGANYGYTFGSGTRLTVV.

The gene calls are TRBV7-9 and TRBJ2-7; tentative D call: TRBD2 (6 bases). Germline V gene lookup returns CDR1 SEHNR and CDR2 FQNEAQ (reference sequence). V was shortened by 1 base and J by 2 bases, with 15 bases between the two germline ends. CDR3 length equals 16 residues. The CDR3: CASSLGGGFVAYEQYF. The CDR3 region has the DNA TGTGCCAGCAGCTTAGGTGGGGGGTTTGTGGCCTACGAGCAGTACTTC.

The sample holds a few counts of this clone. The genes are TRBV7-3 and TRBJ2-1; no definite D call. The CDR3 extends over 12 amino acids. CDR1 and CDR2 from the germline V gene are SGHTA and FQGTGA. Trimming stripped 6 bases from V and 8 bases from J, with 11 bases between. CDR3 DNA sequence: TGTGCCAGCAGTTACGACGGAGATGAGCAGTTCTTC. Amino acid sequence: CASSYDGDEQFF.

The DNA of the CDR3 is TGTGCCAGCAGCCAGCTTGGGAGCATGAACACTGAAGCTTTCTTT. Translation gives CASSQLGSMNTEAFF. This chain connects TRBV11-2 to TRBJ1-1; D gene uncertain. V was trimmed by 5 bases and J by 0 bases, leaving 13 bases between them. CDR3 length: 15 amino acids. Per germline, CDR1 SGHAT and CDR2 FQNNGV. Combining the CDR3 with reference TRBV11-2 and TRBJ1-1 gives the whole variable domain EAGVAQSPRYKIIEKRQSVAFWCNPISGHATLYWYQQILGQGPKLLIQFQNNGVVDDSQLPKDRFSAERLKGVDSTLKIQPAKLEDSAVYLCASSQLGSMNTEAFFGQGTRLTVV.